Below, 2 T cell receptor beta chains from the same sample are listed, as sequenced in a study of beta chain features in type 1 diabetes. The authors reverse transcribed all of the isolated RNA, so sequencing captured expressed TCRB transcripts. The table came from immunoSEQ multiplex PCR; TCRdb's copy has only in-frame clones and leaves some out. The sample records just over 600,000 clones, around 15% being singletons. Input material: naive CD4+ T cells from blood. The receptors come from a man in his late teens or twenties in good health.

This clone came up a few times. The rearrangement joins TRBV5-1 to TRBJ1-4, with a tentative D call TRBD1 (6 bases). Germline assignment: CDR1 SGHRS and CDR2 YFSETQ. This CDR3 comprises 14 residues. Trimming took off 2 bases at V and 7 bases at J, with 12 bases between the two ends. This chain's CDR3 is CASSFIGTPEKLFF. CDR3 sequence (DNA): TGCGCCAGCAGCTTTATCGGGACACCTGAAAAACTGTTTTTT.

This clone showed up just a few times. The chain joins TRBV28 to TRBJ2-1; D possibly matches TRBD1 or TRBD2 (5 bases each). Germline loops: CDR1 MDHEN, CDR2 SYDVKM. The CDR3 totals 14 residues. The ends were cut back, 5 bases at V and 8 bases at J, with 16 bases in the middle. The CDR3: CASSPGGLADEQFF. CDR3 nucleotides: TGTGCCAGCAGTCCTGGGGGTCTTGCGGATGAGCAGTTCTTC.